The sequence of this T cell receptor beta chain was determined in a study of cytomegalovirus exposure and HLA in healthy donors. Findings of the study overall: At a 0.05 false discovery rate, a later analysis found roughly 17,000 TCR beta sequences to be associated with HLA alleles. Reportedly, TCR beta sequences accurately predicted HLA-A and HLA-B alleles in most subjects.

In regard to this clone: Its antigen is unknown.

CDR3 length equals 18 residues. The germline V gene has CDR1 MDHEN and CDR2 SYDVKM. The ends lost 6 bases at V and 11 bases at J; junction bases unmatched: 24. Vbeta (60) and Jbeta (13) primers were used in the PCR. TCRdb's table, derived via immunoSEQ multiplex PCR, lists solely in-frame clones and lacks some. This repertoire shows roughly 150,000 clones, approximately 88% found once; its top ten account for 1.5%. The sample consisted of PBMCs. The clonotype comes from a woman between 18 and 29 years old in good health and CMV-seronegative. This chain uses TRBV28 with TRBJ1-5; 8 bases line up with TRBD1. The CDR3 DNA reads TGTGCCAGCAGCGAAGTGGGCAGGGGGCGCGTGGCGGACGCGGCCCAGCATTTT. Amino acid sequence: CASSEVGRGRVADAAQHF.